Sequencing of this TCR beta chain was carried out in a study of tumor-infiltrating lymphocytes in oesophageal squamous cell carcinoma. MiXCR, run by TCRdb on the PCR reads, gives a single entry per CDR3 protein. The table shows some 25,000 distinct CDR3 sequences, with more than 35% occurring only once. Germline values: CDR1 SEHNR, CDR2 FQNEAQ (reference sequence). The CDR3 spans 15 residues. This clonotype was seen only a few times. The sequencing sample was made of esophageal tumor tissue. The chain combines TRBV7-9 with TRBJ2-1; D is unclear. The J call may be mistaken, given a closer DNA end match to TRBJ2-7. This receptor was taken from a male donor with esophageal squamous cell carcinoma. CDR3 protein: CASSLGIQSSYEQYF. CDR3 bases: TGTGCCAGCAGCTTAGGTATCCAGAGCTCCTACGAGCAGTACTTC.